The sequence of this T cell receptor (beta chain) was determined in a study of immune cell composition in non-small cell lung cancer. As for the study in general: Lung adenocarcinoma or squamous carcinoma made up most tumours.

General study results and limits: Shared sequences between tumour-reactive and dominant in vivo clones were not proven. Tumour-associated clones >0.5% occurred in 30% to 35% of adenocarcinomas, about 69% of squamous.

Normal lung was sampled as far from the tumour as possible, at least 3 cm. Genomic DNA came from frozen unsorted single-cell suspensions. A note on this clone: The target antigen is unknown.

The germline CDR1 and CDR2 sequences are LGHNA and YNFKEQ. The CDR3 is 16 residues long. V dropped 0 bases and J dropped 8; count of bases not matched to a gene: 7. Profiled with immunoSEQ multiplex PCR; TCRdb holds only in-frame clones, not every one. This table holds a few thousand clones, around 67% found once. The origin of this receptor is a human donor with non-small cell lung cancer. Material: non-adjacent lung tissue. The chain has TRBV4-2 and TRBJ2-1; 10 bases align to TRBD2. The CDR3 loop is CASSQDTSGMGDEQFF. CDR3 sequence (DNA): TGTGCCAGCAGCCAAGACACTAGCGGGATGGGCGATGAGCAGTTCTTC.